This passage covers 10 T cell receptor beta chains from one sample sequenced in a study of cytomegalovirus exposure and HLA in healthy donors. The primer mix had 60 Vbeta and 13 Jbeta primers. Measured with immunoSEQ multiplex PCR; TCRdb has only the in-frame clones, and not every one. The sample gives approximately 130,000 clones, approximately 80% of which show up once; around 1.2% is in the top ten. Source material: PBMCs. These receptors were taken from a middle-aged man in good health and CMV-seronegative.

This clone was seen a few times. The chain is built from TRBV6-6 and TRBJ2-4; 7 bases map to TRBD2. J was trimmed by 7 bases and V by 8 bases; bases with no gene match: 11. From germline, CDR1 is MNHNY and CDR2 SVGAGI (reference sequence). This CDR3 has 14 amino acids. CDR3: CASGGEGRGNIQYF. CDR3 in DNA: TGTGCCAGCGGGGGGGAGGGCCGGGGCAACATTCAGTACTTC.

The CDR3 sequence: CASSEGQRGSSYEQYF. As DNA, the CDR3 is TGTGCCAGCAGTGAAGGGCAGCGGGGGTCCTCCTACGAGCAGTACTTC. V and J are TRBV6-1 and TRBJ2-7; 8 nucleotides agree with TRBD2. J gave up 0 bases and V 1 base, and 5 bases lay outside the gene matches. The CDR3 extends over 16 amino acids. The germline V gene has CDR1 MNHNS and CDR2 SASEGT.

The chain uses TRBV7-2 and TRBJ2-3, with TRBD2 identical over 10 bases. V shed 5 bases and J 4 bases; nucleotides not matched to a gene: 3. Germline assignment: CDR1 SGHTA and CDR2 FQGNSA. The CDR3 loop spans 14 amino acids. The CDR3 DNA reads as TGTGCCAGCAGCCTGGGGACTAGCGCAGATACGCAGTATTTT. Protein: CASSLGTSADTQYF.

The J gene is TRBJ2-5, the V gene TRBV30; tentative D call: TRBD2 (5 bases). CDR3 length equals 13 residues. From germline, CDR1 is GTSNPN and CDR2 SVGIG (reference sequence). Trimming took off 2 bases at V and 2 bases at J, with 9 bases between the two ends. DNA of the CDR3: TGTGCCTGGAGTAACGGGGAACAAGAGACCCAGTACTTC. Protein sequence: CAWSNGEQETQYF.

This clone showed up just a few times. The chain links TRBV6-6 to TRBJ2-1, with 7 nucleotides matching TRBD1. Germline values: CDR1 MNHNY, CDR2 SVGAGI (reference sequence). With 6 bases clipped from V and 1 base from J, the junction kept 0 bases outside the gene matches. The CDR3 is 13 residues long. This CDR3 is CASSRGSYNEQFF. As DNA, the CDR3 is TGTGCCAGCAGCAGGGGGTCCTACAATGAGCAGTTCTTC.

V usage is TRBV11-3 and J usage is TRBJ1-1; tentatively, D is TRBD1 (6 bases). Trimming left V 4 bases short and J 0 bases short, with 9 bases between. This CDR3 is built from 14 residues. The germline V gene encodes CDR1 SGHNT and CDR2 YENEEA. CDR3 sequence reads: CASSSRGMNTEAFF. CDR3 nucleotides: TGTGCCAGCAGCTCGAGGGGGATGAACACTGAAGCTTTCTTT.

Here the CDR3 reads CASSFSGGGRGETQYF. The CDR3 DNA reads as TGTGCCAGCAGTTTTTCAGGGGGCGGGAGGGGAGAGACCCAGTACTTC. The chain has TRBV28 and TRBJ2-5; D possibly corresponds to TRBD2 (9 bases). Germline V gene sequence: CDR1 MDHEN, CDR2 SYDVKM. This CDR3 is built from 16 residues. The germline V and J ends were trimmed by 3 bases and 4 bases, with 18 bases remaining between them.

The chain recombines TRBV5-1 with TRBJ1-4; D is possibly TRBD1 (5 bases). Trimming took off 0 bases at V and 0 bases at J, with 6 bases between the two ends. The CDR3 extends over 15 amino acids. The germline V gene encodes CDR1 SGHRS and CDR2 YFSETQ. The CDR3 sequence is CASSLAGTTNEKLFF. The CDR3, as DNA: TGCGCCAGCAGCTTGGCAGGGACAACTAATGAAAAACTGTTTTTT.

The gene calls are TRBV11-2 and TRBJ2-7; 9 bases match TRBD1. The CDR3 totals 15 residues. Germline V CDR1 and CDR2: SGHAT, FQNNGV. The V and J ends lost 4 bases and 5 bases, in that order; junction bases with no gene match: 9. The CDR3, as DNA: TGTGCCAGCAGCTCCGCCGGGACAGGGAACCACGAGCAGTACTTC. Amino acid sequence: CASSSAGTGNHEQYF.

The genes are TRBV14 and TRBJ2-3; 9 nucleotides match TRBD2. The CDR3 has 14 amino acids. V was clipped by 0 bases and J by 9 bases; unmatched bases: 4. Germline V gene lookup returns CDR1 SGHDN and CDR2 FVKESK. Written as DNA, the CDR3 is TGTGCCAGCAGCCAAGATTTTAGCGGGAGCACGCAGTATTTT. This sequence encodes CASSQDFSGSTQYF.